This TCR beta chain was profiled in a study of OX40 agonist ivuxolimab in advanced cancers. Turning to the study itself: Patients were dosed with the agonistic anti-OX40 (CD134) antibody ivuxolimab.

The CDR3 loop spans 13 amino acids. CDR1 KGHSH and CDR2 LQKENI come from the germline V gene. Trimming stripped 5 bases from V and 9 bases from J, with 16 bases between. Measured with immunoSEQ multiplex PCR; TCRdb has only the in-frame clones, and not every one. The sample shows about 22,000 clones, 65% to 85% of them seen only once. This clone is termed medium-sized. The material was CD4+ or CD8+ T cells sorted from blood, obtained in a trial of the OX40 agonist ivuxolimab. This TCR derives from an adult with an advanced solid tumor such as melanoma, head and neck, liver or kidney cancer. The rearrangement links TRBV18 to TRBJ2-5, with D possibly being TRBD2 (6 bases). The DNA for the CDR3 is TGTGCCAGCTCATGGACTCGGGGGTGGGCCCAGTACTTC. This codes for CASSWTRGWAQYF.